A single T cell receptor beta chain is shown here with its context. The germline CDR1 and CDR2 sequences are SGHRS and YFSETQ. This CDR3 comprises 12 residues. V was cut by 4 bases and J by 12 bases, with 16 bases left in between. Only in-frame clones appear in the TCRdb table, and some are missing; sequencing was by immunoSEQ multiplex PCR. The data show some 300,000 clones, with 90% seen just once and approximately 4.1% held by the top ten. The entry originates in a study of blood T cell repertoires in COVID-19. Participants were aged about 18 to 100 years from 20 to 30 US areas. The source of this sequence is a woman in her thirties who had been exposed to COVID-19. The sample taken for sequencing was PBMCs or T cells enriched from blood (not recorded which). The chain recombines TRBV5-1 with TRBJ1-1; D is unclear. The CDR3 coding sequence is TGCGCCAGCAGCGACCTATGGGAGAAAACTTTCTTT. Amino acid sequence: CASSDLWEKTFF.